This TCR beta chain appears in the sequencing data of a study of CD8+ T cells in alopecia areata. Study observations and caveats: Links between baseline CD8+ expansion and response need larger treated cohorts.

Details on this clone: Antigen: not known.

Sequencing relied on a cDNA template that was reverse transcribed from extracted RNA. Clones were read by immunoSEQ multiplex PCR, and TCRdb kept only the in-frame ones, dropping some. In the table there are approximately 90,000 clones, approximately 70% of which are singletons. Treatment defined: oral pan-JAK inhibitor, 5-10 mg twice daily. V lost 0 bases to trimming and J lost 10 bases; unmatched junction nucleotides: 4. The CDR3 spans 14 residues. Germline-derived CDR1 and CDR2 are SGDLS and YYNGEE. The sample consisted of CD8+ T cells sorted from blood, taken at week 44, from a patient treated with tofacitinib. This clonotype originated in a human donor with alopecia areata. The V gene is TRBV9, the J gene TRBJ1-5; 10 bases are a match to TRBD1. CDR3 bases: TGTGCCAGCAGCGTAGGGGACAGGGGACCACCCCAGCATTTT. Amino acid sequence: CASSVGDRGPPQHF.